Listed below are T cell receptor beta chains from one sample, sequenced in a study of T-cell reconstitution after alpha-beta-depleted transplantation in children. Via MiXCR, TCRdb re-called the PCR reads, giving one row per CDR3 protein. The sample has fewer than 700,000 distinct CDR3 sequences, roughly 23% seen once. The sample was PBMCs, mostly from graft donor cells, taken 360 days after TCRalphabeta/CD19-depleted stem cell transplant. The receptor source for this set is a boy under two years old who had a stem cell transplant for acute myeloid leukemia, so the T cells may come from the graft donor. Both conserved end residues are part of each CDR3. Each record gives: CDR3 protein, V gene, J gene.

CDR3 protein: CSVELGGYTF; V gene: TRBV29-1; J gene: TRBJ1-2
CDR3 protein: CASSLETSTDTQYF; V gene: TRBV11-2; J gene: TRBJ2-3
CDR3 protein: CASAGYEQYF; V gene: TRBV7-9; J gene: TRBJ2-7
CDR3 protein: CSVLIQGGYGYTF; V gene: TRBV29-1; J gene: TRBJ1-2
CDR3 protein: CSVDEGTAKRVQYF; V gene: TRBV29-1; J gene: TRBJ2-5
CDR3 protein: CASSEGYGNEQFF; V gene: TRBV5-5; J gene: TRBJ2-1
CDR3 protein: CASSWTGGGHTEAFF; V gene: TRBV6-5; J gene: TRBJ1-1
CDR3 protein: CASSLVPGPVETQYF; V gene: TRBV7-2; J gene: TRBJ2-5
CDR3 protein: CASSFSPGSYEQYF; V gene: TRBV11-2; J gene: TRBJ2-7
CDR3 protein: CASSLGLAQETQYF; V gene: TRBV7-2; J gene: TRBJ2-5
CDR3 protein: CSASLGGPNSPLHF; V gene: TRBV29-1; J gene: TRBJ1-6
CDR3 protein: CASSLDGDPYNEQFF; V gene: TRBV7-7; J gene: TRBJ2-1
CDR3 protein: CASSRGLTGSTEAFF; V gene: TRBV5-1; J gene: TRBJ1-1
CDR3 protein: CASSDRDTGELFF; V gene: TRBV6-1; J gene: TRBJ2-2
CDR3 protein: CASSFRTVEETQYF; V gene: TRBV12-3/TRBV12-4; J gene: TRBJ2-5
CDR3 protein: CASSLPGSPGSTEAFF; V gene: TRBV5-1; J gene: TRBJ1-1
CDR3 protein: CARSFEDGATYEQYF; V gene: TRBV28; J gene: TRBJ2-7
CDR3 protein: CASSYGGDWDIQYF; V gene: TRBV6-5; J gene: TRBJ2-4
CDR3 protein: CASSLDPGGTSPLHF; V gene: TRBV5-1; J gene: TRBJ1-6
CDR3 protein: CASSPLLDSDNEQFF; V gene: TRBV5-1; J gene: TRBJ2-1
CDR3 protein: CSAREARGEAFF; V gene: TRBV20-1; J gene: TRBJ1-1
CDR3 protein: CSARRGSLNTEAFF; V gene: TRBV20-1; J gene: TRBJ1-1
CDR3 protein: CASVPGQGDGYTF; V gene: TRBV12-3/TRBV12-4; J gene: TRBJ1-2
CDR3 protein: CSASGTGRRTDTQYF; V gene: TRBV29-1; J gene: TRBJ2-3
CDR3 protein: CASSLRGQGAYEQFF; V gene: TRBV12-3/TRBV12-4; J gene: TRBJ2-1
CDR3 protein: CAISGGTDNSPLHF; V gene: TRBV10-3; J gene: TRBJ1-6
CDR3 protein: CASSLVGIPQETQYF; V gene: TRBV7-6; J gene: TRBJ2-5